Listed below are T cell receptor beta chains from one sample, sequenced in a study of T-cell reconstitution after alpha-beta-depleted transplantation in children. TCRdb itself ran the PCR reads through MiXCR, one entry per CDR3 protein. The sample contains about 690,000 distinct CDR3 sequences, roughly 15% of which appear only once. Sequences were derived from PBMCs from the stem cell graft donor, sampled from the stem cell graft. The source is a human donor who donated a stem cell graft to a child with acute myeloid leukemia. Both conserved end residues are part of each CDR3. The D gene is left open where the match is weak. Size is stated for part of the rows, as once, few or many counts, or as a class when the clone is expanded.

abundance: few
d_gene: .
j_gene: TRBJ2-4
v_gene: TRBV20-1
CDR3nt: TGCAGTGCTACTAAGCCCCCCAGGGAAGAGGGGAAAGCCAAAAACATTCAGTACTTC
CDR3aa: CSATKPPREEGKAKNIQYF

abundance: few
d_gene: .
j_gene: TRBJ1-1
v_gene: TRBV7-9
CDR3nt: TGTGCCAGCAGCTACGGACAGATTATGAACACTGAAGCTTTCTTT
CDR3aa: CASSYGQIMNTEAFF

abundance: .
d_gene: TRBD2
j_gene: TRBJ2-5
v_gene: TRBV7-2
CDR3nt: TGTGCCAGCAGCCAGCGGGGGGCTGGCCAAGAGACCCAGTACTTC
CDR3aa: CASSQRGAGQETQYF

abundance: .
d_gene: TRBD1
j_gene: TRBJ1-5
v_gene: TRBV6-5
CDR3nt: TGTGCCAGCAGTTACTCCGCCCCGACAGGGCAAAATCAGCCCCAGCATTTT
CDR3aa: CASSYSAPTGQNQPQHF

abundance: .
d_gene: TRBD1
j_gene: TRBJ2-3
v_gene: TRBV15
CDR3nt: TGTGCCACCAGCAGAGAACCAGGGGGTACAGATACGCAGTATTTT
CDR3aa: CATSREPGGTDTQYF

abundance: .
d_gene: .
j_gene: TRBJ1-2
v_gene: TRBV28
CDR3nt: TGTGCCAGCAGTCCCCAGAAAAACTATGGCTACACCTTC
CDR3aa: CASSPQKNYGYTF

abundance: few
d_gene: .
j_gene: TRBJ1-2
v_gene: TRBV7-2
CDR3nt: TGTGCCAGCAGCTTTGTCGGGGATGACTATGGCTACACCTTC
CDR3aa: CASSFVGDDYGYTF

abundance: few
d_gene: .
j_gene: TRBJ2-3
v_gene: TRBV21-1
CDR3nt: TGTGCCAGCAGCCTGGGACACTTCGGGGGACGAACAGATACGCAGTATTTT
CDR3aa: CASSLGHFGGRTDTQYF

abundance: few
d_gene: TRBD2
j_gene: TRBJ2-1
v_gene: TRBV24-1
CDR3nt: TGTGCCACCAGTGATTCGGGACTAGAGGGACACGGTGAGCAGTTCTTC
CDR3aa: CATSDSGLEGHGEQFF

abundance: few
d_gene: TRBD1
j_gene: TRBJ1-5
v_gene: TRBV12-3/TRBV12-4
CDR3nt: TGTGCCAGCAGTTTAAGGAACAGGGGGCTTTCTAATGGCAATCAGCCCCAGCATTTT
CDR3aa: CASSLRNRGLSNGNQPQHF

abundance: .
d_gene: TRBD1
j_gene: TRBJ2-5
v_gene: TRBV6-5
CDR3nt: TGTGCCAGCAGTTATTTGACCGGGACAGGGTCAGGGTATGAGACCCAGTACTTC
CDR3aa: CASSYLTGTGSGYETQYF

abundance: .
d_gene: .
j_gene: TRBJ1-5
v_gene: TRBV28
CDR3nt: TGTGCCACCGTGCTCTCTCTTAGCAATCAGCCCCAGCATTTT
CDR3aa: CATVLSLSNQPQHF

abundance: few
d_gene: TRBD2
j_gene: TRBJ2-3
v_gene: TRBV29-1
CDR3nt: TGCAGCGTTACGACTAGCGGCGGGGATACGCAGTATTTT
CDR3aa: CSVTTSGGDTQYF

abundance: .
d_gene: TRBD1
j_gene: TRBJ2-1
v_gene: TRBV7-2
CDR3nt: TGTGCCAGCAGCCCGACAGGGGGCCGCAACAATGAGCAGTTCTTC
CDR3aa: CASSPTGGRNNEQFF

abundance: .
d_gene: .
j_gene: TRBJ2-3
v_gene: TRBV7-2
CDR3nt: TGTGCCAGCAGCTTATTAGGGCTAGATACGCAGTATTTT
CDR3aa: CASSLLGLDTQYF

abundance: many
d_gene: .
j_gene: TRBJ1-1
v_gene: TRBV29-1
CDR3nt: TGCAGCGGTGAGCACGGAAACACTGAAGCTTTCTTT
CDR3aa: CSGEHGNTEAFF

abundance: many
d_gene: .
j_gene: TRBJ2-4
v_gene: TRBV20-1
CDR3nt: TGCAGTGCTAGAGTGGGATCTGAAAACATTCAGTACTTC
CDR3aa: CSARVGSENIQYF

abundance: .
d_gene: TRBD1
j_gene: TRBJ2-2
v_gene: TRBV20-1
CDR3nt: TGCAGTGCTAGAGATTATTCCGACAGGGCGGAAAACACCGGGGAGCTGTTTTTT
CDR3aa: CSARDYSDRAENTGELFF

abundance: many
d_gene: .
j_gene: TRBJ1-4
v_gene: TRBV7-2
CDR3nt: TGTGCCAGCAGCCTAGGACCTTTTGAAAAACTGTTTTTT
CDR3aa: CASSLGPFEKLFF

abundance: .
d_gene: .
j_gene: TRBJ2-2
v_gene: TRBV4-3
CDR3nt: TGCGCCAGCAGCCAAGATTGGGGTGGGAACACCGGGGAGCTGTTTTTT
CDR3aa: CASSQDWGGNTGELFF

abundance: few
d_gene: .
j_gene: TRBJ1-2
v_gene: TRBV20-1
CDR3nt: TGCAGTGCTAGGCTCCGGGTCCAATCTAGTGGCTACACCTTC
CDR3aa: CSARLRVQSSGYTF

abundance: few
d_gene: TRBD1
j_gene: TRBJ2-7
v_gene: TRBV12-3/TRBV12-4
CDR3nt: TGTGCCAGCAGTTTAAATACAGGGGGAGGATACGAGCAGTACTTC
CDR3aa: CASSLNTGGGYEQYF

abundance: many
d_gene: .
j_gene: TRBJ2-4
v_gene: TRBV7-2
CDR3nt: TGTGCCAGCAGCTTTTGGACTGGGGAGAAAAGGAACATTCAGTACTTC
CDR3aa: CASSFWTGEKRNIQYF

abundance: many
d_gene: .
j_gene: TRBJ2-6
v_gene: TRBV5-1
CDR3nt: TGCGCCAGCAGCTTGGAACAGCCTGGGGCCAACGTCCTGACTTTC
CDR3aa: CASSLEQPGANVLTF

abundance: .
d_gene: .
j_gene: TRBJ1-3
v_gene: TRBV5-5
CDR3nt: TGTGCCAGCAGCTTGGGCTACTCATCGAGCTCTGGAAACACCATATATTTT
CDR3aa: CASSLGYSSSSGNTIYF

abundance: .
d_gene: .
j_gene: TRBJ2-1
v_gene: TRBV24-1
CDR3nt: TGTGCCACCAGTGAGGGCAAGCGGGTGCAGTTCTTC
CDR3aa: CATSEGKRVQFF

abundance: few
d_gene: TRBD2
j_gene: TRBJ2-3
v_gene: TRBV20-1
CDR3nt: TGCAGTGCTGTTACTAGCGGGGGGGCCTCAGATACGCAGTATTTT
CDR3aa: CSAVTSGGASDTQYF

abundance: .
d_gene: .
j_gene: TRBJ2-2
v_gene: TRBV7-2
CDR3nt: TGTGCCAGCAGCTTAGTTCCGGGGACGTCCACCGGGGAGCTGTTTTTT
CDR3aa: CASSLVPGTSTGELFF

abundance: many
d_gene: .
j_gene: TRBJ2-1
v_gene: TRBV7-9
CDR3nt: TGTGCCAGCAGCCCCTCGGGGCTAGCCTACAATGAGCAGTTCTTC
CDR3aa: CASSPSGLAYNEQFF

abundance: few
d_gene: TRBD1
j_gene: TRBJ1-5
v_gene: TRBV10-3
CDR3nt: TGTGCCATCAGTGAGAAGGGACAGGCTAGCAATCAGCCCCAGCATTTT
CDR3aa: CAISEKGQASNQPQHF

abundance: many
d_gene: .
j_gene: TRBJ1-1
v_gene: TRBV6-5
CDR3nt: TGTGCCAGCAGCCGACGTGAGGGAATGAACACTGAAGCTTTCTTT
CDR3aa: CASSRREGMNTEAFF

abundance: many
d_gene: .
j_gene: TRBJ1-6
v_gene: TRBV13
CDR3nt: TGTGCCAGCAGCTTAAGTAATAGTTGGGCAGGGGCCTATAATTCACCCCTCCACTTT
CDR3aa: CASSLSNSWAGAYNSPLHF

abundance: .
d_gene: TRBD2
j_gene: TRBJ2-5
v_gene: TRBV20-1
CDR3nt: TGCAGGCTAGGGACTAGCCCATTTCAAGAGACCCAGTACTTC
CDR3aa: CRLGTSPFQETQYF

abundance: .
d_gene: TRBD2
j_gene: TRBJ2-5
v_gene: TRBV6-2/TRBV6-3
CDR3nt: TGTGCCAGCAGTTATGGGACTAGGGCAGAGACCCAGTACTTC
CDR3aa: CASSYGTRAETQYF

abundance: few
d_gene: .
j_gene: TRBJ1-6
v_gene: TRBV7-8
CDR3nt: TGTGCCAGCAGCCTCAGACTTGCTGAATCACCCCTCCACTTT
CDR3aa: CASSLRLAESPLHF

abundance: many
d_gene: TRBD1
j_gene: TRBJ1-5
v_gene: TRBV20-1
CDR3nt: TGCAGTGCTAGTAGCCGATCGACAGGGTTTAAGCCCCAGCATTTT
CDR3aa: CSASSRSTGFKPQHF

abundance: .
d_gene: TRBD1
j_gene: TRBJ1-2
v_gene: TRBV7-9
CDR3nt: TGTGCCAGCAGCAGACAGGGGGCGAGTGGCTACACCTTC
CDR3aa: CASSRQGASGYTF

abundance: many
d_gene: TRBD1
j_gene: TRBJ1-2
v_gene: TRBV4-3
CDR3nt: TGCGCCAGCAGCCAAGAGGGACAGCCCAACTATGGCTACACCTTC
CDR3aa: CASSQEGQPNYGYTF

abundance: many
d_gene: TRBD2
j_gene: TRBJ2-5
v_gene: TRBV30
CDR3nt: TGTGCCTGGAGTATGGGACTAGCTGAGACCCAGTACTTC
CDR3aa: CAWSMGLAETQYF

abundance: many
d_gene: .
j_gene: TRBJ2-7
v_gene: TRBV29-1
CDR3nt: TGCAGCGTTGGAACAGCCCCTTACGAGCAGTACTTC
CDR3aa: CSVGTAPYEQYF

abundance: many
d_gene: .
j_gene: TRBJ1-1
v_gene: TRBV6-2/TRBV6-3
CDR3nt: TGTGCCAGCACTCCACAGGGTCACACTGAAGCTTTCTTT
CDR3aa: CASTPQGHTEAFF

abundance: many
d_gene: TRBD1
j_gene: TRBJ1-1
v_gene: TRBV20-1
CDR3nt: TGCAGTGCTGGTCTGACAGGGTTGGTCACTGAAGCTTTCTTT
CDR3aa: CSAGLTGLVTEAFF

abundance: .
d_gene: TRBD1
j_gene: TRBJ2-5
v_gene: TRBV4-1
CDR3nt: TGCGCCAGCAGCCCAGTTATCCAGGGGGATGGGGAGACCCAGTACTTC
CDR3aa: CASSPVIQGDGETQYF

abundance: .
d_gene: TRBD1
j_gene: TRBJ2-7
v_gene: TRBV7-2
CDR3nt: TGTGCCAGCAGCGCCGGGACAGGGGATTACGAGCAGTACTTC
CDR3aa: CASSAGTGDYEQYF

abundance: .
d_gene: .
j_gene: TRBJ1-6
v_gene: TRBV20-1
CDR3nt: TGCAGTGCCCCAGCGGGGGCGAGCTCCTATAATTCACCCCTCCACTTT
CDR3aa: CSAPAGASSYNSPLHF

abundance: few
d_gene: TRBD1
j_gene: TRBJ1-6
v_gene: TRBV6-1
CDR3nt: TGTGCCAGCACAAGGACAGGGGGGTCATGGTCACCCCTCCACTTT
CDR3aa: CASTRTGGSWSPLHF

abundance: .
d_gene: .
j_gene: TRBJ1-2
v_gene: TRBV25-1
CDR3nt: TGTGCCAGCAGTGAAGCGAACAGGGTCAAATATGGCTACACCTTC
CDR3aa: CASSEANRVKYGYTF

abundance: few
d_gene: .
j_gene: TRBJ1-2
v_gene: TRBV12-3/TRBV12-4
CDR3nt: TGTGCCAGCAGTTTTGGGGGACTTACCAACTATGGCTACACCTTC
CDR3aa: CASSFGGLTNYGYTF

abundance: many
d_gene: .
j_gene: TRBJ1-3
v_gene: TRBV7-9
CDR3nt: TGTGCCAGCAGCTTAGGGCAGAATTCTGGAAACACCATATATTTT
CDR3aa: CASSLGQNSGNTIYF

abundance: .
d_gene: .
j_gene: TRBJ2-4
v_gene: TRBV12-3/TRBV12-4
CDR3nt: TGTGCCAGCAGTCCCACAGGGTCAAAAAACATTCAGTACTTC
CDR3aa: CASSPTGSKNIQYF

abundance: few
d_gene: TRBD1
j_gene: TRBJ1-2
v_gene: TRBV10-3
CDR3nt: TGTGCCATCAGTGACCCGGGACAGGGGGCTGGAGGCTACACCTTC
CDR3aa: CAISDPGQGAGGYTF

abundance: few
d_gene: TRBD1
j_gene: TRBJ1-2
v_gene: TRBV4-3
CDR3nt: TGCGCCAGCAGCCCCCGGGACAGGGGATCCCATGGCTACACCTTC
CDR3aa: CASSPRDRGSHGYTF

abundance: .
d_gene: TRBD1
j_gene: TRBJ1-4
v_gene: TRBV10-3
CDR3nt: TGTGCCATCAGTACGACAGGGACAAATGAAAAACTGTTTTTT
CDR3aa: CAISTTGTNEKLFF

abundance: many
d_gene: TRBD1
j_gene: TRBJ1-1
v_gene: TRBV20-1
CDR3nt: TGCAGTGCTAGTAGACAGGGGGAGAGTGAAGCTTTCTTT
CDR3aa: CSASRQGESEAFF

abundance: .
d_gene: .
j_gene: TRBJ2-1
v_gene: TRBV7-9
CDR3nt: TGTGCCAGCAGCCACGACACTGTCATTAACAATGAGCAGTTCTTC
CDR3aa: CASSHDTVINNEQFF

abundance: .
d_gene: .
j_gene: TRBJ2-3
v_gene: TRBV7-2
CDR3nt: TGTGCCAGCAGCTTCCCCGGGGAGTCAGATACGCAGTATTTT
CDR3aa: CASSFPGESDTQYF

abundance: .
d_gene: TRBD1
j_gene: TRBJ1-3
v_gene: TRBV20-1
CDR3nt: TGCAGTGCACCCCTCGTTGACAGGGCGGGAAACACCATATATTTT
CDR3aa: CSAPLVDRAGNTIYF

abundance: few
d_gene: .
j_gene: TRBJ2-5
v_gene: TRBV24-1
CDR3nt: TGTGCCACCAGTGATACCGCGGGCGCCAGACAAGAGACCCAGTACTTC
CDR3aa: CATSDTAGARQETQYF